What follows are 5 T cell receptor beta chains derived from one specimen sequenced in a study of metastatic and nonmetastatic thyroid tumors. MiXCR re-clonotyped the PCR reads for TCRdb. The sample lists approximately 22,000 clones, roughly a sixth occurring once. Every patient underwent thyroid surgery untreated. Sequenced: tumor tissue. The receptor source for this set is a female donor with papillary thyroid cancer or a benign thyroid nodule (not recorded which). Some clones in this sample may be carry-over from other donors' samples.

As regards this clone: One end of the junction is discordant with germline, which a read error may explain. The chain uses TRBV19 and TRBJ2-2; D is ambiguous. This CDR3 contains 15 residues. Germline V gene sequence: CDR1 LNHDA, CDR2 SQIVND (reference sequence). This chain's CDR3 is CASSYSHANTWDLFF. The CDR3 region has the DNA TGTGCCAGTAGTTACAGCCACGCGAACACCTGGGATCTGTTTTTT.

Ten or more counts support this clone. The V gene is TRBV6-2 or TRBV6-3, the J gene TRBJ2-6; D not certain. Germline CDR1 and CDR2: MNHEY and SVGEGT. CDR3 size: 16 residues. V lost 2 bases to trimming and J lost 0 bases, with 8 bases between them. CDR3 sequence (DNA): TGTGCCAGCAGTTACGCCACATTCTCTGGGGCCAACGTCCTGACTTTC. Translating it yields CASSYATFSGANVLTF.

This clone was recorded many times. The V and J genes are TRBV20-1 and TRBJ1-2, with no clear D. V shed 4 bases and J shed 2 bases, with 11 bases lying between them. CDR3 length: 13 amino acids. The germline V gene encodes CDR1 DFQATT and CDR2 SNEGSKA (reference sequence). The CDR3 coding sequence is TGCAGTGCTAAGTCGGCGCACAACTATGGCTACACCTTC. Translated: CSAKSAHNYGYTF.

This clone was observed a single time. One end of the junction does not line up with germline, which may come from a read error. V gene TRBV5-1 combines with J gene TRBJ2-2; TRBD2 might be the D (5 bases). This CDR3 is 14 amino acids long. The germline V gene has CDR1 SGHRS and CDR2 YFSETQ. The chain's CDR3 is CASSLAQWTGELLF. The CDR3 DNA sequence: TGCGCCAGCAGCTTGGCACAGTGGACCGGGGAGCTGCTTTTT.

This clone is labeled as medium-sized. The chain has TRBV6-1 and TRBJ1-5, with a tentative D call TRBD1 (6 bases). CDR3 size: 14 residues. V lost 11 bases, J lost 0 bases, and 14 bases lay in between. CDR1 is MNHNS, CDR2 SASEGT, per germline. This chain's CDR3 is CASGDGYSNQPQHF. The CDR3 coding sequence is TGTGCCTCAGGGGACGGGTATAGCAATCAGCCCCAGCATTTT.